One sample yielded the 31 T cell receptor beta chains listed below, sequenced in a study of control samples from healthy donors and cancer patients (TCRdb year 2020). The protocol used for the library was the immunoSEQ multiplex PCR assay. In its TCRdb copy, this immuneACCESS table keeps in-frame sequences only and misses some clones. Where compared with another copy, unresolved V genes explain less than half of these, and the others have no known cause. The sample records approximately 66,000 clones, nearly 90% of which are singletons. The ten largest make up approximately 6% of the sample. Sequencing was done on a sample of PBMCs. All receptors derive from a man in his sixties with colorectal cancer.

The chain combines TRBV20-1 with TRBJ2-7; D not certain. The CDR3 is made up of 14 amino acids. Trimming removed 3 bases from V and 3 bases from J, with 15 bases in between. Germline V gene sequence: CDR1 DFQATT, CDR2 SNEGSKA (reference sequence). The CDR3 sequence is CSASPTGRGYEQYF. The DNA of the CDR3 is TGCAGTGCTAGTCCGACGGGCCGCGGCTACGAGCAGTACTTC.

The V and J genes are TRBV29-1 and TRBJ2-3; D is perhaps TRBD1 or TRBD2 (5 bases each). V was pared by 3 bases and J by 3 bases, with 10 bases between. Germline CDR1 and CDR2: SQVTM and ANQGSEA. The CDR3 length is 13 residues. The CDR3 DNA follows: TGCAGCGTTGAGGGGGTAGGGACAGATACGCAGTATTTT. Encoded protein: CSVEGVGTDTQYF.

V usage is TRBV5-4 and J usage is TRBJ1-1; the match to TRBD1 covers 7 bases. V trimming: 0 bases; J trimming: 5 bases; junction bases outside the gene matches: 10. The CDR3 is 16 residues long. CDR1 and CDR2 from the germline V gene are SGHNT and YYREEE (reference sequence). Here the CDR3 reads CASSLGGAGGETEAFF. The CDR3 DNA is TGTGCCAGCAGCTTGGGCGGTGCAGGGGGGGAGACTGAAGCTTTCTTT.

V is TRBV5-6 and J is TRBJ2-1; 13 bases agree with TRBD2. Per the germline V gene, CDR1 is SGHDT and CDR2 is YYEEEE. V lost 0 bases to trimming and J lost 9 bases; unmatched junction nucleotides: 6. The CDR3 contains 16 residues. The DNA of the CDR3 is TGTGCCAGCAGCTTGGAACTAGCGGGGGGGTTTGGTGAGCAGTTCTTC. Translating gives CASSLELAGGFGEQFF.

The genes are TRBV5-1 and TRBJ2-7; tentatively, D is TRBD1 (6 bases). Germline loops: CDR1 SGHRS, CDR2 YFSETQ. Deletions cut 0 bases from V and 9 bases from J, with 16 bases between. The CDR3 length is 14 residues. The CDR3 nucleotides read TGCGCCAGCAGCTTGGCCGTGACAGGTGGCGCGCAGTACTTC. It encodes CASSLAVTGGAQYF.

V and J are TRBV30 and TRBJ1-1; D may be TRBD1 (5 bases). CDR1 and CDR2 (germline): GTSNPN, SVGIG (reference sequence). The length of the CDR3 is 12 residues. V lost 4 bases and J 0 bases, leaving 6 bases between the germline ends. The CDR3 DNA reads TGTGCCTGGACAGGGATGAACACTGAAGCTTTCTTT. Its protein product is CAWTGMNTEAFF.

This clone turned up a few times. V and J are TRBV6-6 and TRBJ1-3; no clear D gene. V shed 2 bases and J shed 3 bases, with 8 bases lying between them. The CDR3 has 14 residues. Looked up from germline, CDR1 is MNHNY and CDR2 is SVGAGI (reference sequence). Written as DNA, the CDR3 is TGTGCCAGCAGTTACGATACGGTTGGAAACACCATATATTTT. Its translation is CASSYDTVGNTIYF.

This clone was counted a single time. The V call is TRBV10-3, the J call TRBJ2-1, with D perhaps matching TRBD1 (6 bases). CDR1 and CDR2 from the germline V gene are ENHRY and SYGVKD. Trimming stripped 5 bases from V and 0 bases from J, with 14 bases between. This CDR3 region has 16 residues. The CDR3 DNA follows: TGTGCCATCAGTTTTAGCGACAGGAGCTCCTACAATGAGCAGTTCTTC. Its translation is CAISFSDRSSYNEQFF.

This sequence joins TRBV5-6 and TRBJ1-2, with 8 bases fitting TRBD1. The CDR3 runs to 13 residues. Per the germline V gene, CDR1 is SGHDT and CDR2 is YYEEEE. Trimming at V came to 5 bases and at J to 4 bases, leaving 4 bases not matched to a gene. DNA for the CDR3: TGTGCCAGCAGTCCAGGGGGCGCCTATGGCTACACCTTC. Translation gives CASSPGGAYGYTF.

The chain carries TRBV15 and TRBJ1-3, with 7 bases lining up with TRBD1. Germline values: CDR1 LNHNV, CDR2 YYDKDF (reference sequence). Trimming removed 0 bases from V and 7 bases from J; junction bases left unmatched: 3. The CDR3 is 14 residues long. The CDR3: CATSRDQGGNTIYF. As DNA, the CDR3 is TGTGCCACCAGCAGAGATCAGGGGGGGAACACCATATATTTT.

This chain links TRBV9 with TRBJ1-2; perhaps TRBD1 as D (6 bases). With 0 bases removed from V and 0 bases from J, the gap between germline ends came to 9 bases. Germline V gene sequence: CDR1 SGDLS, CDR2 YYNGEE. The length of the CDR3 is 15 residues. The CDR3 DNA is TGTGCCAGCAGCGTAGCAACAGGGACTAACTATGGCTACACCTTC. The encoded protein is CASSVATGTNYGYTF.

The chain couples TRBV15 to TRBJ2-1; D not certain. V lost 0 bases, J lost 12 bases, and 18 bases lay in between. Germline V CDR1 and CDR2: LNHNV, YYDKDF (reference sequence). The CDR3 is 15 amino acids. As DNA, the CDR3 is TGTGCCACCAGCAGAGATCAGGTTGGGAATCCCCTGCAGTTCTTC. Encoded protein: CATSRDQVGNPLQFF.

V and J are TRBV5-6 and TRBJ1-5; D unresolved. CDR3 length equals 14 residues. Germline-derived CDR1 and CDR2 are SGHDT and YYEEEE. The V end was cut by 2 bases, the J end by 3 bases, with 9 bases between. The CDR3 region has the DNA TGTGCCAGCAGCTTACCGGGTCCCAATCAGCCCCAGCATTTT. Translated: CASSLPGPNQPQHF.

V usage is TRBV28 and J usage is TRBJ2-4; a possible D gene is TRBD2 (6 bases). The CDR3 loop spans 15 amino acids. Per the germline V gene, CDR1 is MDHEN and CDR2 is SYDVKM. Trimming took off 3 bases at V and 5 bases at J, with 14 bases between the two ends. CDR3 region: CASSFKARRENIQYF. The CDR3, as DNA: TGTGCCAGCAGTTTCAAGGCCCGGAGGGAAAACATTCAGTACTTC. Variable domain in full (rest from reference TRBV28 and TRBJ2-4): DVKVTQSSRYLVKRTGEKVFLECVQDMDHENMFWYRQDPGLGLRLIYFSYDVKMKEKGDIPEGYSVSREKKERFSLILESASTNQTSMYLCASSFKARRENIQYFGAGTRLSVL.

Here the CDR3 DNA reads TGTGCCAGTACCCGCAGTGCCTCTGGGGCCAACGTCCTGACTTTC. Translating gives CASTRSASGANVLTF. The J gene is TRBJ2-6, the V gene TRBV19, with D unresolved. CDR3 size: 15 residues. The germline V and J ends were trimmed by 7 bases and 0 bases, with 10 bases remaining between them. Germline V lookup: CDR1 LNHDA, CDR2 SQIVND (reference sequence).

This CDR3 reads CASSRTDSPGVEQYF. CDR3 sequence (DNA): TGTGCCAGCAGCCGGACAGACTCCCCGGGAGTGGAGCAGTACTTC. V usage is TRBV14 and J usage is TRBJ2-7; TRBD1 or TRBD2 may be the D gene (6 bases each). V was trimmed by 4 bases and J by 7 bases, leaving 20 bases between them. This CDR3 has 15 residues. The germline V gene encodes CDR1 SGHDN and CDR2 FVKESK.

This rearrangement joins TRBV5-1 to TRBJ1-5, with D possibly being TRBD1 (6 bases). Germline-derived CDR1 and CDR2 are SGHRS and YFSETQ. This CDR3 has 15 residues. V was shortened by 0 bases and J by 3 bases, with 10 bases between the two germline ends. The CDR3 protein is CASSLGGADNQPQHF. The CDR3 DNA reads as TGCGCCAGCAGCTTGGGGGGGGCCGACAATCAGCCCCAGCATTTT.

V is TRBV24-1 and J is TRBJ1-6, with 7 bases identical to TRBD1. Germline CDR1 and CDR2: KGHDR and SFDVKD. J gave up 0 bases and V 3 bases, and 7 bases lay outside the gene matches. The CDR3 consists of 18 residues. The CDR3 is CATSDTSTGSSYNSPLHF. The CDR3 DNA follows: TGTGCCACCAGTGATACCTCGACAGGGAGCTCCTATAATTCACCCCTCCACTTT.

The J gene is TRBJ1-4, the V gene TRBV15; a weak D match, TRBD1 (6 bases). V was cut by 0 bases and J by 7 bases, with 12 bases left in between. The CDR3 runs to 15 residues. The germline gives CDR1 LNHNV, CDR2 YYDKDF (reference sequence). The CDR3 sequence is CATSRDGDIAEKLFF. CDR3 nucleotides: TGTGCCACCAGCAGAGATGGGGACATAGCTGAAAAACTGTTTTTT.

V gene TRBV6-6 combines with J gene TRBJ2-7; D might be TRBD1 (5 bases). V lost 7 bases to trimming and J lost 4 bases, with 14 bases between them. The germline V gene has CDR1 MNHNY and CDR2 SVGAGI (reference sequence). The CDR3 is made up of 13 amino acids. The CDR3 here is CASNTRRGYEQYF. The CDR3 DNA sequence: TGTGCCAGCAACACCCGAAGGGGTTACGAGCAGTACTTC.

CDR3 residues: CASSLTDTQYF. CDR3 bases: TGTGCCAGCAGCCTCACAGATACGCAGTATTTT. The chain couples TRBV3-1 (or the pseudogene TRBV3-2) to TRBJ2-3; unclear D gene. This CDR3 is built from 11 residues. Germline V CDR1 and CDR2: LGHDT, YNNKEL (reference sequence). Trimming cost V 4 bases and J 2 bases, with 1 base left between them.

This chain uses TRBV5-1 with TRBJ1-2; no clear D. Trimming shortened V by 0 bases and J by 4 bases, and 10 bases separated the two germline ends. From germline, CDR1 is SGHRS and CDR2 YFSETQ. The CDR3 consists of 14 residues. CDR3 in amino acids: CASSLDTYGYGYTF. DNA for the CDR3: TGCGCCAGCAGCTTGGACACGTACGGCTATGGCTACACCTTC.

V is TRBV28 and J is TRBJ2-7, with 13 bases matching TRBD2. This CDR3 has 14 residues. The V and J ends lost 6 bases and 8 bases, in that order; junction bases with no gene match: 7. CDR1 MDHEN and CDR2 SYDVKM come from the germline V gene. The DNA of the CDR3 is TGTGCCAGCAGACGGACTAGCGGGGGAGTACAGCAGTACTTC. Protein product: CASRRTSGGVQQYF.

This sequence joins TRBV13 and TRBJ2-2; D is unresolved. V was shortened by 3 bases and J by 4 bases, with 6 bases between the two germline ends. The CDR3 is made up of 13 amino acids. Germline V gene sequence: CDR1 PRHDT, CDR2 FYEKMQ (reference sequence). The DNA of the CDR3 is TGTGCCAGCAGCTTGTCCCTCACCGGGGAGCTGTTTTTT. It specifies CASSLSLTGELFF.

This clone was detected once. The J gene is TRBJ2-3, the V gene TRBV2, with 9 bases identical to TRBD1. The CDR3 extends over 15 amino acids. Losses at the gene ends were 4 bases for V and 4 bases for J; bases not matched to a gene: 6. Germline V gene sequence: CDR1 SNHLY, CDR2 FYNNEI. This CDR3 is CASSAEQGASDTQYF. CDR3 nucleotide sequence: TGTGCCAGCAGTGCCGAACAGGGGGCTTCAGATACGCAGTATTTT.

The V and J genes are TRBV7-3 and TRBJ2-2; the match to TRBD1 covers 9 bases. J lost 2 bases, V lost 4 bases, and 2 bases had no gene match. There are 15 residues in the CDR3. Germline values: CDR1 SGHTA, CDR2 FQGTGA. The CDR3 sequence: CASSSGQGNTGELFF. The DNA of the CDR3 is TGTGCCAGCAGCTCGGGACAGGGAAACACCGGGGAGCTGTTTTTT. The full variable domain, rest sourced from reference TRBV7-3 and TRBJ2-2, is GAGVSQTPSNKVTEKGKYVELRCDPISGHTALYWYRQSLGQGPEFLIYFQGTGAADDSGLPNDRFFAVRPEGSVSTLKIQRTERGDSAVYLCASSSGQGNTGELFFGEGSRLTVL.

V gene TRBV7-6 combines with J gene TRBJ1-4, with 8 bases lining up with TRBD1. CDR1 is SGHVS and CDR2 is FNYEAQ in the germline V gene. Losses at the gene ends were 1 base for V and 3 bases for J; bases not matched to a gene: 10. This CDR3 spans 18 amino acids. The CDR3: CASSLEGQDTIANEKLFF. CDR3 coding DNA: TGTGCCAGCAGCTTAGAGGGACAGGACACTATAGCTAATGAAAAACTGTTTTTT.

This clone appeared a few times. J is TRBJ1-5 and V is TRBV28, with D perhaps TRBD1 (5 bases). The germline CDR1 and CDR2 sequences are MDHEN and SYDVKM. Trimming cost V 5 bases and J 0 bases, with 17 bases left between them. The CDR3 is made up of 17 amino acids. The CDR3 here is CASSPLTGPNSNQPQHF. CDR3 nucleotide sequence: TGTGCCAGCAGTCCTCTCACAGGACCAAATAGCAATCAGCCCCAGCATTTT.

The rearrangement links TRBV20-1 to TRBJ1-1; D remains unclear. V was trimmed by 6 bases and J by 1 base, leaving 3 bases between them. This CDR3 has 10 amino acids. Germline V gives CDR1 DFQATT, CDR2 SNEGSKA (reference sequence). This CDR3 reads CSARNTEAFF. The CDR3 bases are TGCAGTGCCCGGAACACTGAAGCTTTCTTT.

This chain joins TRBV4-1 and TRBJ1-1; no firm D call. The CDR3 runs to 14 residues. V lost 3 bases to trimming and J lost 9 bases, with 17 bases between them. Germline assignment: CDR1 MGHRA and CDR2 YSYEKL. In nucleotides, the CDR3 is TGCGCCAGCAGCCACCCCCTCGAGGAGGGTAAAGCTTTCTTT. It translates to CASSHPLEEGKAFF.

CDR3 sequence reads: CASSQSGRTTNEKLFF. CDR3 nucleotide sequence: TGCGCCAGCAGCCAATCCGGACGGACAACTAATGAAAAACTGTTTTTT. V and J are TRBV4-3 and TRBJ1-4; unclear D gene. From germline, CDR1 is LGHNA and CDR2 YSLEER. The V gene lost 2 bases and the J gene lost 0 bases, with 10 bases spanning the gap. This CDR3 spans 16 amino acids.